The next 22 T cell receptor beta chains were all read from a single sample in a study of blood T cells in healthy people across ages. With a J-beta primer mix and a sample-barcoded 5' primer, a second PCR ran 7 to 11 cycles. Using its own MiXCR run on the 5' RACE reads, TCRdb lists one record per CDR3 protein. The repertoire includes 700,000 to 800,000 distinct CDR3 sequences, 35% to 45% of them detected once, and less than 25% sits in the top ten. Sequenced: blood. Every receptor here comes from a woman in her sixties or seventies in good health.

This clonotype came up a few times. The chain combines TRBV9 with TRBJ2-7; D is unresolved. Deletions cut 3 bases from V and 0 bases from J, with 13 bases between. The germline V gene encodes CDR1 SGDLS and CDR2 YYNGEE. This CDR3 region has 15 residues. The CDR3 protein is CASSGGTVSSYEQYF. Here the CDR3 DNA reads TGTGCCAGCAGCGGGGGAACTGTGAGCTCCTACGAGCAGTACTTC.

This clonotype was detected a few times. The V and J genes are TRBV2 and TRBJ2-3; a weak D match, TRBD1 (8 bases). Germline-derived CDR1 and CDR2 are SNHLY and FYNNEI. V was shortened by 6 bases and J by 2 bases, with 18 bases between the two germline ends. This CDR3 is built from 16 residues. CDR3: CASSGQGGTFTDTQYF. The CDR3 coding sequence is TGTGCCAGCAGCGGACAGGGAGGGACATTCACAGATACGCAGTATTTT.

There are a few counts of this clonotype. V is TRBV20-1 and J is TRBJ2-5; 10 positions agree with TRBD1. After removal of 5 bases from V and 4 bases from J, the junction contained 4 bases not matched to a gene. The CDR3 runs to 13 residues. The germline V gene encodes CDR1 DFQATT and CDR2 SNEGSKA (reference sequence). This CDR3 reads CSAGTGVGETQYF. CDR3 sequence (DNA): TGCAGTGCTGGGACAGGGGTTGGAGAGACCCAGTACTTC.

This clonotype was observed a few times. This CDR3 reads CASSYTGRKETQYF. In nucleotides, the CDR3 is TGTGCCAGCAGTTACACCGGGAGGAAAGAGACCCAGTACTTC. The chain employs TRBV6-2 or TRBV6-3 and TRBJ2-5; the match to TRBD2 covers 7 bases. This CDR3 contains 14 residues. Germline V CDR1 and CDR2: MNHEY, SVGEGT. V trimming: 2 bases; J trimming: 3 bases; junction bases outside the gene matches: 3.

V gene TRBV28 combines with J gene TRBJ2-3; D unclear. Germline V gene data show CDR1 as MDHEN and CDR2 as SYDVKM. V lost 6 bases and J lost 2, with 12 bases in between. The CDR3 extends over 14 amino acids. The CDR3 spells CASSLPDHTDTQYF. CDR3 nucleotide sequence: TGTGCCAGCAGCCTCCCCGACCACACAGATACGCAGTATTTT.

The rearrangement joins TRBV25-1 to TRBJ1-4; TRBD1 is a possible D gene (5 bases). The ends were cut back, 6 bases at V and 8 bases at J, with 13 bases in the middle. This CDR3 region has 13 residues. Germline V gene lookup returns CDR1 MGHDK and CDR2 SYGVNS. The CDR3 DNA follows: TGTGCCAGCAGGGGTCAGGGAAACGAAAAACTGTTTTTT. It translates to CASRGQGNEKLFF.

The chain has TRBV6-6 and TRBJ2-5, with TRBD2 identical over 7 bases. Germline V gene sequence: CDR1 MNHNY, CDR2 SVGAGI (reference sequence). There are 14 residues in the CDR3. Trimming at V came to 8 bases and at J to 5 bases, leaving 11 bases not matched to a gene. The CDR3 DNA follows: TGTGCCAGCTACAGTCCCTTGGGGGGGGAGACCCAGTACTTC. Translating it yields CASYSPLGGETQYF.

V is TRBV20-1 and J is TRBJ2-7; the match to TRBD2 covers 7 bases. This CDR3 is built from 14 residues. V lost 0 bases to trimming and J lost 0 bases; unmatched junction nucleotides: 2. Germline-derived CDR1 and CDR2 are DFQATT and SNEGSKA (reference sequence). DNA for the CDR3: TGCAGTGCTAGAGATAGGGACTACTCCTACGAGCAGTACTTC. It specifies CSARDRDYSYEQYF.

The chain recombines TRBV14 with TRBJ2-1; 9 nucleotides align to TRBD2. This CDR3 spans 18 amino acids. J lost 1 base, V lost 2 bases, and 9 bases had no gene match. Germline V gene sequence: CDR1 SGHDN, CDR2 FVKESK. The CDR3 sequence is CASSQLAGGPKSYNEQFF. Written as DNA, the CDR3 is TGTGCCAGCAGCCAACTCGCGGGAGGGCCTAAGTCCTACAATGAGCAGTTCTTC.

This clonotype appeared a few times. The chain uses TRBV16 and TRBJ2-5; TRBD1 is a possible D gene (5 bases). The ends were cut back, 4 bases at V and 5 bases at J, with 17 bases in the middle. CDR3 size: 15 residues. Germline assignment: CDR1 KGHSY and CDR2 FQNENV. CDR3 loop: CASSRNRMPGETQYF. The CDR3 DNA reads TGTGCCAGCAGCCGCAATAGGATGCCAGGGGAGACCCAGTACTTC.

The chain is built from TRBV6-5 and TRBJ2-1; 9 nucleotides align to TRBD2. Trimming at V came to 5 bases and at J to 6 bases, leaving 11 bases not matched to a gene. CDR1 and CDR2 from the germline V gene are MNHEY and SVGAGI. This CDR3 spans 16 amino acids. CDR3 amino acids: CASSQRISGRPNEQFF. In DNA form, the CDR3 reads TGTGCCAGCAGTCAAAGAATTAGCGGGAGACCCAATGAGCAGTTCTTC.

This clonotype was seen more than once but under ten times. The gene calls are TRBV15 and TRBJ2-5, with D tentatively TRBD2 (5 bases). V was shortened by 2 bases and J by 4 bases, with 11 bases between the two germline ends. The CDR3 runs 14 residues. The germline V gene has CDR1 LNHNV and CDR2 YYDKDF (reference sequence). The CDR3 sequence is CATSRRDEGETQYF. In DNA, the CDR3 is TGTGCCACCAGCAGAAGAGACGAGGGAGAGACCCAGTACTTC.

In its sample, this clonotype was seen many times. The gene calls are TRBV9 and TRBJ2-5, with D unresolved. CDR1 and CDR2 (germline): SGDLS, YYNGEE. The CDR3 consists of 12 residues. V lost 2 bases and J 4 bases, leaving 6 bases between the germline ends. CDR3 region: CASSVPGETQYF. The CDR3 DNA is TGTGCCAGCAGCGTTCCAGGAGAGACCCAGTACTTC.

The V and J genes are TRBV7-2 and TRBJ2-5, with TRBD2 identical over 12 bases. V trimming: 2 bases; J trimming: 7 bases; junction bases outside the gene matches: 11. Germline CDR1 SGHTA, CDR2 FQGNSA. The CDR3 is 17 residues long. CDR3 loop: CASSLKGLAGTWGTQYF. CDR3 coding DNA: TGTGCCAGCAGCTTAAAAGGACTAGCGGGAACTTGGGGGACCCAGTACTTC.

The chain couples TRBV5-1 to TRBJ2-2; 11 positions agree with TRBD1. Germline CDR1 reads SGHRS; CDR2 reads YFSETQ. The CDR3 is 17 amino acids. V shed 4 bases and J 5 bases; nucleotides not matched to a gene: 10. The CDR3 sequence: CASSPSPGTGGTGELFF. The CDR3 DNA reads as TGCGCCAGCAGCCCATCACCCGGGACAGGGGGTACCGGGGAGCTGTTTTTT.

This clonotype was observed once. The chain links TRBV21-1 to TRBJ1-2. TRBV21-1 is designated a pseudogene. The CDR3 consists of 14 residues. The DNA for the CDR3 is TGTGCCAGCAGCAAAGCGGGGCCGGAAGGTGGCTACACCTTC. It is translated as CASSKAGPEGGYTF.

The CDR3 region has the DNA TGTGCCAGCAGCTCGCTGCAGGGAGGCGATAATTCACCCCTCCACTTT. Amino acids: CASSSLQGGDNSPLHF. The chain employs TRBV5-4 and TRBJ1-6, with D possibly matching TRBD1 (5 bases). The CDR3 has 16 amino acids. Germline V CDR1 and CDR2: SGHNT, YYREEE (reference sequence). V dropped 3 bases and J dropped 5 bases, with 15 bases sitting between them.

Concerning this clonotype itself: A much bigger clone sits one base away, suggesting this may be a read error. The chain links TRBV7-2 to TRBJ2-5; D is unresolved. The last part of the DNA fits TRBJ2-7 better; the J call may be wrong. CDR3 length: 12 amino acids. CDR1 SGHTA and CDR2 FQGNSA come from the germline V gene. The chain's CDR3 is CASSLVVGEQYF. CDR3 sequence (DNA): TGTGCCAGCAGCTTAGTGGTCGGCGAGCAGTACTTC.

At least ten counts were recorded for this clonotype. DNA of the CDR3: TGTGCCAGCAGTGACAGCACGCCTAATGAAAAACTGTTTTTT. It translates to CASSDSTPNEKLFF. This chain uses TRBV28 with TRBJ1-4, with D perhaps TRBD1 (5 bases). Germline values: CDR1 MDHEN, CDR2 SYDVKM. The CDR3 spans 14 residues. V was clipped by 5 bases and J by 3 bases, with 10 bases between them.

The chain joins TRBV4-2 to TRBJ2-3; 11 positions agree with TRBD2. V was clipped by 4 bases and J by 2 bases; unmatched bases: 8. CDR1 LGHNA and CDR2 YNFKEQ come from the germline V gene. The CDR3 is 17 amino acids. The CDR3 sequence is CASSRDTSGGPTDTQYF. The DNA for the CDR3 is TGTGCCAGCAGCCGAGATACTAGCGGGGGACCCACAGATACGCAGTATTTT.

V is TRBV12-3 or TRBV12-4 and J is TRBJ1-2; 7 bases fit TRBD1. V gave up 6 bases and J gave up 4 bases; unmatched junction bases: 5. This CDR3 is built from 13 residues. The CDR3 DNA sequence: TGTGCCAGCAGGGGACAGAGTGTCTATGGCTACACCTTC. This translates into CASRGQSVYGYTF.

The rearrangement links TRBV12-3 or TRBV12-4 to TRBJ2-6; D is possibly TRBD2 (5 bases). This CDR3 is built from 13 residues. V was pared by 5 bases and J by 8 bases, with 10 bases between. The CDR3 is CASSPTGTNVLTF. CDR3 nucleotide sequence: TGTGCCAGCAGTCCGACGGGGACCAACGTCCTGACTTTC.